The 15 T cell receptor beta chains below were found in one sample sequenced in a study of blood T cell repertoires in COVID-19. Clones were sequenced by immunoSEQ multiplex PCR, and TCRdb holds only the in-frame ones, with some missing. Among 130,000 to 150,000 clones listed, 85% were seen once. The sequencing input was peripheral blood. The receptors here all came from a woman aged 40 to 50 with active or convalescent COVID-19.

V usage is TRBV6-5 and J usage is TRBJ2-1; D gene ambiguous. Germline CDR1 reads MNHEY; CDR2 reads SVGAGI. V lost 2 bases to trimming and J lost 10 bases, with 6 bases between them. The CDR3 contains 11 residues. The CDR3: CASSYRREQFF. The CDR3 DNA reads TGTGCCAGCAGTTACCGGCGGGAGCAGTTCTTC.

A few counts support this clone. The J gene is TRBJ1-1, the V gene TRBV29-1; 8 bases agree with TRBD1. Germline V gene data show CDR1 as SQVTM and CDR2 as ANQGSEA. The CDR3 consists of 13 residues. V shed 7 bases and J 0 bases; nucleotides not matched to a gene: 4. CDR3 in DNA: TGCAGCGCTCCGGGACAGGTGAACACTGAAGCTTTCTTT. Protein: CSAPGQVNTEAFF.

The V call is TRBV28, the J call TRBJ1-2; TRBD1 might be the D (6 bases). The CDR3 sequence is 13 residues long. The V gene lost 6 bases and the J gene lost 2 bases, with 10 bases spanning the gap. The germline CDR1 and CDR2 sequences are MDHEN and SYDVKM. In DNA, the CDR3 is TGTGCCAGCAGCACAGGGTTGAACTATGGCTACACCTTC. This sequence encodes CASSTGLNYGYTF.

The chain uses TRBV5-1 and TRBJ2-2; 7 bases agree with TRBD2. Trimming took 0 bases from V and 6 from J; bases not matched to a gene: 2. CDR3 size: 14 residues. CDR1 is SGHRS, CDR2 YFSETQ, per germline. CDR3 in DNA: TGCGCCAGCAGCTTGGTCGCGGGGGCCGGGGAGCTGTTTTTT. Amino acid sequence: CASSLVAGAGELFF.

V is TRBV3-1 (or the pseudogene TRBV3-2) and J is TRBJ2-2; D is unresolved. In germline, CDR1 is LGHDT, CDR2 YNNKEL (reference sequence). This CDR3 contains 14 residues. The V and J ends lost 3 bases and 0 bases respectively, with 5 bases between them. CDR3 region: CASSHTPNTGELFF. CDR3 coding DNA: TGTGCCAGCAGCCACACTCCGAACACCGGGGAGCTGTTTTTT.

This CDR3 reads CASSFSGVNTEAFF. DNA for the CDR3: TGTGCCAGCAGCTTTTCAGGGGTTAACACTGAAGCTTTCTTT. This chain uses TRBV11-2 with TRBJ1-1; TRBD1 is a possible D gene (6 bases). The V gene lost 3 bases and the J gene lost 2 bases, with 10 bases spanning the gap. Looked up from germline, CDR1 is SGHAT and CDR2 is FQNNGV. The CDR3 is made up of 14 amino acids.

The chain links TRBV27 to TRBJ1-5, with 8 bases that match TRBD1. The CDR3 loop spans 17 amino acids. The ends lost 5 bases at V and 4 bases at J; junction bases unmatched: 13. Germline loops: CDR1 MNHEY, CDR2 SMNVEV (reference sequence). The CDR3: CASSPYYDRGKNQPQHF. The CDR3 bases are TGTGCCAGCAGTCCCTATTATGACAGGGGTAAAAATCAGCCCCAGCATTTT.

This chain joins TRBV28 and TRBJ1-5; TRBD1 is a possible D gene (5 bases). Germline V gene lookup returns CDR1 MDHEN and CDR2 SYDVKM. The CDR3 consists of 14 residues. V lost 2 bases and J 2 bases, leaving 7 bases between the germline ends. CDR3 loop: CASSLGRGNQPQHF. In DNA form, the CDR3 reads TGTGCCAGCAGTTTAGGCAGGGGCAATCAGCCCCAGCATTTT.

This chain uses TRBV18 with TRBJ2-3; possibly TRBD1 for D (6 bases). Germline lookup yields CDR1 KGHSH and CDR2 LQKENI. Trimming left V 2 bases short and J 0 bases short, with 12 bases between. The CDR3 consists of 16 residues. CDR3: CASSPGAGASTDTQYF. DNA of the CDR3: TGTGCCAGCTCACCAGGGGCAGGGGCTAGCACAGATACGCAGTATTTT.

V usage is TRBV7-9 and J usage is TRBJ1-2; D possibly corresponds to TRBD1 (5 bases). CDR3 size: 15 residues. Trimming took off 5 bases at V and 4 bases at J, with 17 bases between the two ends. The germline V gene encodes CDR1 SEHNR and CDR2 FQNEAQ (reference sequence). The CDR3 DNA is TGTGCCAGCAGCCCAAGACAGTTTTTAACCTATGGCTACACCTTC. Translation gives CASSPRQFLTYGYTF.

The chain has TRBV6-1 and TRBJ2-3; the D is unclear. The germline gives CDR1 MNHNS, CDR2 SASEGT. This CDR3 has 16 residues. Deletions cut 1 base from V and 2 bases from J, with 13 bases between. The CDR3 nucleotides read TGTGCCAGCAGTGAAGTCGGGTTCGTTCTCACAGATACGCAGTATTTT. Translated: CASSEVGFVLTDTQYF.

The chain combines TRBV6-5 with TRBJ1-2; TRBD1 matches at 8 bases. Germline V lookup: CDR1 MNHEY, CDR2 SVGAGI. J lost 3 bases, V lost 11 bases, and 8 bases had no gene match. The CDR3 runs 13 residues. In nucleotides, the CDR3 is TGTGCCGGTGGGGCAGGGGGCTACTATGGCTACACCTTC. This codes for CAGGAGGYYGYTF.

As DNA, the CDR3 is TGTGCCAGTAGTATGGGGCGGGGGACAGGGCGAAAAGAAGCTTTCTTT. Residues: CASSMGRGTGRKEAFF. The chain couples TRBV19 to TRBJ1-1; TRBD1 agrees at 9 bases. V shed 3 bases, J shed 8 bases, and the junction held 13 bases outside the gene matches. The CDR3 length is 16 residues. Germline CDR1 LNHDA, CDR2 SQIVND (reference sequence).

V is TRBV4-1 and J is TRBJ1-2, with a possible D match to TRBD1 (5 bases). V was trimmed by 0 bases and J by 3 bases, leaving 14 bases between them. The CDR3 spans 16 residues. The germline V gene has CDR1 MGHRA and CDR2 YSYEKL. The CDR3 spells CASSQDDQGGHYGYTF. The CDR3 DNA reads TGCGCCAGCAGCCAAGATGACCAGGGAGGGCACTATGGCTACACCTTC.

This clone was seen just once. V usage is TRBV11-2 and J usage is TRBJ1-2; TRBD1 matches 7 bases. Trimming took 1 base from V and 3 from J; bases not matched to a gene: 2. CDR1 and CDR2 (germline): SGHAT, FQNNGV. The CDR3 has 14 residues. The DNA for the CDR3 is TGTGCCAGCAGCTTAGCCGGGACAGACTATGGCTACACCTTC. Protein sequence: CASSLAGTDYGYTF.